This T cell receptor beta chain was identified during a study of follicular helper T cells after annual influenza vaccination. Study at large: Some donors were sampled over the 2013-2014, 2014-2015 and 2015-2016 vaccinations.

Time point of the sample: 2014-2015 season, pre-vaccination. Sorted blood CD4 subsets were sequenced before and after adults received seasonal inactivated influenza vaccine. Community-dwelling subjects without influenza vaccination in the prior 6 months were enrolled. Each time point used about 35 to 110 mL of blood. Profiling relied on immunoSEQ multiplex PCR, and the TCRdb table lists in-frame clones only, not all of them. This table has around 13,000 clones, around four fifths appearing once. The CDR3 extends over 16 amino acids. V was clipped by 3 bases and J by 2 bases, with 13 bases between them. CDR1 and CDR2 from the germline V gene are KGHSH and LQKENI.

This rearrangement joins TRBV18 to TRBJ2-2; either TRBD1 or TRBD2 may fit D (5 bases each). This specimen consisted of CXCR5- memory CD4+ T cells sorted from blood, obtained on the day of influenza vaccination. The source of this sequence is an adult who received the influenza vaccine. The CDR3 DNA follows: TGTGCCAGCTCACCTCCAGCAGGGAGAAACACCGGGGAGCTGTTTTTT. This gives the protein CASSPPAGRNTGELFF.